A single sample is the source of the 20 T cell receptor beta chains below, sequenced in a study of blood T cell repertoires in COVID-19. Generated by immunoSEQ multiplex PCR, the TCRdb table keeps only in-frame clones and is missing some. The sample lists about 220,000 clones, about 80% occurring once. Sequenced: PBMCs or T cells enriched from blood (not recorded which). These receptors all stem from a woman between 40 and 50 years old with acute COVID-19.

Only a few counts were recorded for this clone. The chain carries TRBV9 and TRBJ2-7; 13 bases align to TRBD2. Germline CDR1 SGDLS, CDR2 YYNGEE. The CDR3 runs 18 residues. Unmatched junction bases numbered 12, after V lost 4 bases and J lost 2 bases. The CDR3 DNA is TGTGCCAGCAGCAGGCAGCCGGGACTAGCGGGGCAGACCTACGAGCAGTACTTC. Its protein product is CASSRQPGLAGQTYEQYF.

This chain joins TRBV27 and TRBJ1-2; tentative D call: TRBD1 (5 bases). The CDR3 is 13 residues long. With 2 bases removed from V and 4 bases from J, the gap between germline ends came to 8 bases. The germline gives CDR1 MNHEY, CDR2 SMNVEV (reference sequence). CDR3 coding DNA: TGTGCCAGCAGTTTAGACGGGGGCTATGGCTACACCTTC. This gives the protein CASSLDGGYGYTF.

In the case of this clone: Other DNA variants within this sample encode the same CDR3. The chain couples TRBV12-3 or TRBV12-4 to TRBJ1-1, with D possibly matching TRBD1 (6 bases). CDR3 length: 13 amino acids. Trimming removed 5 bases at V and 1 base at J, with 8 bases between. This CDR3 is CASSRGANTEAFF. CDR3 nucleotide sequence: TGTGCCAGCAGTCGGGGGGCGAACACTGAAGCTTTCTTT.

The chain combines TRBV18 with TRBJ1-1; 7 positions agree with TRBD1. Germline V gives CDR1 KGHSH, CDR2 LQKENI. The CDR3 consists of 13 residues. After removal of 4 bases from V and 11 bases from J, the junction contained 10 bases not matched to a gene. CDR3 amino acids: CASSHSFGQAAFF. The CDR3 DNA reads TGTGCCAGCTCACATAGCTTCGGACAGGCCGCTTTCTTT.

The CDR3 is CAWSVRRSNQPQHF. The CDR3 nucleotides read TGTGCCTGGAGTGTACGGAGGAGCAATCAGCCCCAGCATTTT. The chain carries TRBV30 and TRBJ1-5; D remains unclear. The CDR3 spans 14 residues. CDR1 and CDR2 (germline): GTSNPN, SVGIG (reference sequence). V lost 0 bases and J 1 base, leaving 7 bases between the germline ends.

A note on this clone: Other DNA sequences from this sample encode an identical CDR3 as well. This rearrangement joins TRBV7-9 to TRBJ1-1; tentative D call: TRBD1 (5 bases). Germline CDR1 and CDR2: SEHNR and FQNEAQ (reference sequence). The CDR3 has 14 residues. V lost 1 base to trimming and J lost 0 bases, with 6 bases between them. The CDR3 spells CASSLGGLNTEAFF. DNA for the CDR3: TGTGCCAGCAGCTTAGGGGGCCTGAACACTGAAGCTTTCTTT.

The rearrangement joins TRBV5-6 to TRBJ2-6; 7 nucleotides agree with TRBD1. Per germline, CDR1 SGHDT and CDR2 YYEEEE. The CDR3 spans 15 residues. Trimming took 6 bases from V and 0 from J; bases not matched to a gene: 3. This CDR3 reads CASTGDSSGANVLTF. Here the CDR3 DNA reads TGTGCCAGCACCGGGGACAGCTCTGGGGCCAACGTCCTGACTTTC.

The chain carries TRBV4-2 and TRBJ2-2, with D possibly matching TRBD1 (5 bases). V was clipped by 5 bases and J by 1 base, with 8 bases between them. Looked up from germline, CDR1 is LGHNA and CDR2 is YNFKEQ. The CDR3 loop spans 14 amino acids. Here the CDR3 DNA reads TGTGCCAGCAGCGCCAGGGAGAACACCGGGGAGCTGTTTTTT. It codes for CASSARENTGELFF.

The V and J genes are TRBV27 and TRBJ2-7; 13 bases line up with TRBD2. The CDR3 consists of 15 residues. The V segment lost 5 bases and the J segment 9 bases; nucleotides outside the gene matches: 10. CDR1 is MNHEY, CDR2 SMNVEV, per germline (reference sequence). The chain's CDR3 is CASSARLAGGPTQYF. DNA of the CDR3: TGTGCCAGCAGTGCCCGACTAGCGGGAGGACCAACGCAGTACTTC.

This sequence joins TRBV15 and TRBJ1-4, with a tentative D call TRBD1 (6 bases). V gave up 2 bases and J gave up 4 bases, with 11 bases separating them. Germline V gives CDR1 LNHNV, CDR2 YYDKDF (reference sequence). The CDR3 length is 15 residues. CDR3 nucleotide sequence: TGTGCCACCAGCAGAATCCAGGGGAGTAATGAAAAACTGTTTTTT. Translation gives CATSRIQGSNEKLFF. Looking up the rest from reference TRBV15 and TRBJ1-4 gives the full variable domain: DAMVIQNPRYQVTQFGKPVTLSCSQTLNHNVMYWYQQKSSQAPKLLFHYYDKDFNNEADTPDNFQSRRPNTSFCFLDIRSPGLGDTAMYLCATSRIQGSNEKLFFGSGTQLSVL.

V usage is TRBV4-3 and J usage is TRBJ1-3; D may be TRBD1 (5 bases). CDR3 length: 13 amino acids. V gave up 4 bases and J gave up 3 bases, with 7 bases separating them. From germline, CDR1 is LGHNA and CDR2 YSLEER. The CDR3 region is CASSPGHGNTIYF. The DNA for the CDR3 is TGCGCCAGCAGCCCCGGACATGGAAACACCATATATTTT.

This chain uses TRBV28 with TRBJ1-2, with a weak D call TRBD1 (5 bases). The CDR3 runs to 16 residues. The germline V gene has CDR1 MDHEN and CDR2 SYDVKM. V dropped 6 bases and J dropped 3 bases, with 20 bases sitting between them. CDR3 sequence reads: CASSRTGEVYYYGYTF. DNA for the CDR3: TGTGCCAGCAGCCGCACAGGAGAAGTGTATTACTATGGCTACACCTTC.

The CDR3 spells CATTPTGTSYNEQFF. In DNA form, the CDR3 reads TGTGCCACTACTCCAACCGGGACTAGCTACAATGAGCAGTTCTTC. The chain links TRBV10-3 to TRBJ2-1, with TRBD2 identical over 8 bases. The germline CDR1 and CDR2 sequences are ENHRY and SYGVKD. V shed 10 bases and J 3 bases; nucleotides not matched to a gene: 11. This CDR3 region has 15 residues.

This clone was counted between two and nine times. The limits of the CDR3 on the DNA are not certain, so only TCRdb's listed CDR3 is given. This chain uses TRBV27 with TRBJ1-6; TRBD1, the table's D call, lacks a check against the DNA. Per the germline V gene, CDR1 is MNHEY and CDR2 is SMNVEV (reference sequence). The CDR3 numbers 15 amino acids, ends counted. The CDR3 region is CASSSSQGRESPLHF.

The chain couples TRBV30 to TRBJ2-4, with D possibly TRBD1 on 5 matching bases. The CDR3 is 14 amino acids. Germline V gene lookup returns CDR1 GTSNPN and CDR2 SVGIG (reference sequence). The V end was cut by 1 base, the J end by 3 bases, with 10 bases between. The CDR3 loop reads CAWSADTNKNIQYF. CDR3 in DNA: TGTGCCTGGAGTGCGGACACTAACAAAAACATTCAGTACTTC.

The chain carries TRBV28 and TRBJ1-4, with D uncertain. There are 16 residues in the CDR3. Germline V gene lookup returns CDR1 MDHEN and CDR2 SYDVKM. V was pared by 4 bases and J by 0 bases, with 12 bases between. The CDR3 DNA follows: TGTGCCAGCAGTTGGGCCGGCCGAGCAACTAATGAAAAACTGTTTTTT. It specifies CASSWAGRATNEKLFF.

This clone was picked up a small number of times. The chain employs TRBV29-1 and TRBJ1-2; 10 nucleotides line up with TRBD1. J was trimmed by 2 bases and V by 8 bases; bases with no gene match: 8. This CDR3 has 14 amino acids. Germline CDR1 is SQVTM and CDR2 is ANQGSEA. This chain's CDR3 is CSPRWDRGNYGYTF. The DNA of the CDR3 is TGCAGCCCCCGCTGGGACAGGGGCAACTATGGCTACACCTTC. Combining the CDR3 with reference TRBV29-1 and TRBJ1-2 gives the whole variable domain SAVISQKPSRDICQRGTSLTIQCQVDSQVTMMFWYRQQPGQSLTLIATANQGSEATYESGFVIDKFPISRPNLTFSTLTVSNMSPEDSSIYLCSPRWDRGNYGYTFGSGTRLTVV.

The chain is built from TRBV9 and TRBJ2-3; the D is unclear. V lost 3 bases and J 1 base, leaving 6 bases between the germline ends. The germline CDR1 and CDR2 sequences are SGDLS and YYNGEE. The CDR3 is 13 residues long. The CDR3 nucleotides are TGTGCCAGCAGCGAACAGCGCACAGATACGCAGTATTTT. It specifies CASSEQRTDTQYF.

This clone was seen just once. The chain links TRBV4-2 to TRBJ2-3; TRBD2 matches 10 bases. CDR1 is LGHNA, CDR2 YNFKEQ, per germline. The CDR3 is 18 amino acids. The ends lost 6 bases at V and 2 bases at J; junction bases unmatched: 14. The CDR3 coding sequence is TGTGCCAGCAGTCAGGGGAGGGCTAGCGGGGGAGCCACAGATACGCAGTATTTT. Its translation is CASSQGRASGGATDTQYF.

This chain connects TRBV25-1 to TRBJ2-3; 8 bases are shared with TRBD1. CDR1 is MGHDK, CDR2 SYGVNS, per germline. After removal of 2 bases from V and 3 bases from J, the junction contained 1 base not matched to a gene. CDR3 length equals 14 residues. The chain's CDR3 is CASSEGDRTDTQYF. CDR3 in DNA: TGTGCCAGCAGTGAAGGGGACAGGACAGATACGCAGTATTTT.